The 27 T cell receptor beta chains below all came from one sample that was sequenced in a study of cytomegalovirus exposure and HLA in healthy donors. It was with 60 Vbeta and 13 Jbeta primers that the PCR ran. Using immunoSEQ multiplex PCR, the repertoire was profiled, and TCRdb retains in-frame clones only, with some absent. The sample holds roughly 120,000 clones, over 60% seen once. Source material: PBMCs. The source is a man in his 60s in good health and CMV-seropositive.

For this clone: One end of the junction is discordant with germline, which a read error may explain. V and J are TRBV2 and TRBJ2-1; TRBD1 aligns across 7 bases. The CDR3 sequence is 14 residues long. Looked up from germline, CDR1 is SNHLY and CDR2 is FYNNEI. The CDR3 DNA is TGTGCCAGCAGCGAAGGACAGGTGGGCAATGAGCAGTTCTTC. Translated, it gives CASSEGQVGNEQFF.

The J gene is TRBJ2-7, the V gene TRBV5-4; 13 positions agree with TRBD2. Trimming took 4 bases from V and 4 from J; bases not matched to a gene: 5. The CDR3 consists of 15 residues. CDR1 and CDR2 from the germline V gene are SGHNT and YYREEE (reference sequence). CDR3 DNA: TGTGCCAGCAGCGATAGGACTAGCGGGGGATACGAGCAGTACTTC. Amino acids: CASSDRTSGGYEQYF.

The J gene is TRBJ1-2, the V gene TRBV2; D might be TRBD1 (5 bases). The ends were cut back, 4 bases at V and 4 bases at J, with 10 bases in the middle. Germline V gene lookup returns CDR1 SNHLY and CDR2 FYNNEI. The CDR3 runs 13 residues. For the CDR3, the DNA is TGTGCCAGCAGTGGACAGAATATCTATGGCTACACCTTC. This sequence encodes CASSGQNIYGYTF.

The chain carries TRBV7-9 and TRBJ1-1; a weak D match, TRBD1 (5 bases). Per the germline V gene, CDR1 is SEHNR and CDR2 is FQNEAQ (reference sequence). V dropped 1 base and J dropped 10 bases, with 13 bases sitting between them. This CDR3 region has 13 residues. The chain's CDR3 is CASSLEGLVLAFF. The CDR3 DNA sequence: TGTGCCAGCAGCTTAGAGGGGTTGGTTTTAGCTTTCTTT.

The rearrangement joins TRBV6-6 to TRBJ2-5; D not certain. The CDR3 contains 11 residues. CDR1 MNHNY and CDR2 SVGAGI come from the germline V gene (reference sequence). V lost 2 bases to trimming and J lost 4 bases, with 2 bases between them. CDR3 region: CASSYLETQYF. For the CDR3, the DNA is TGTGCCAGCAGTTACCTAGAGACCCAGTACTTC.

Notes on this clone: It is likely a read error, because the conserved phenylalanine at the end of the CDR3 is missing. CDR3 residues: CSARGEVGYTL. In DNA, the CDR3 is TGCAGTGCTAGGGGGGAGGTTGGCTACACCCTC. V is TRBV20-1 and J is TRBJ1-2, with D possibly matching TRBD1 (5 bases). The CDR3 sequence is 11 residues long. Per the germline V gene, CDR1 is DFQATT and CDR2 is SNEGSKA (reference sequence). The V end lost 3 bases, the J end lost 7 bases, and 9 bases lay between the germline ends.

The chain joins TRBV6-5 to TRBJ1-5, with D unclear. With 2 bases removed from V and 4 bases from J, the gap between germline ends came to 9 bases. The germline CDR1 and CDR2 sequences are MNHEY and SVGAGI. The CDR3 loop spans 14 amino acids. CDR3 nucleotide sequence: TGTGCCAGCAGTTACGGCGGAGAAAATCAGCCCCAGCATTTT. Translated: CASSYGGENQPQHF.

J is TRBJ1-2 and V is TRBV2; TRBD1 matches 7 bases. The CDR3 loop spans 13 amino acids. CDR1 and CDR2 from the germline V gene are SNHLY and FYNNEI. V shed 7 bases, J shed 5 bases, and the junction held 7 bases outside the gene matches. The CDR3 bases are TGTGCCAGCAACCAACAGGGGCGGTATGGCTACACCTTC. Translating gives CASNQQGRYGYTF.

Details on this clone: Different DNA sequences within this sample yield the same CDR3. The CDR3, as DNA: TGTGCCAGCAGTGAATTGCGGGAGACCCAGTACTTC. Translation: CASSELRETQYF. The chain joins TRBV6-1 to TRBJ2-5; D is undetermined. From germline, CDR1 is MNHNS and CDR2 SASEGT. The CDR3 runs to 12 residues. V was clipped by 2 bases and J by 5 bases, with 6 bases between them.

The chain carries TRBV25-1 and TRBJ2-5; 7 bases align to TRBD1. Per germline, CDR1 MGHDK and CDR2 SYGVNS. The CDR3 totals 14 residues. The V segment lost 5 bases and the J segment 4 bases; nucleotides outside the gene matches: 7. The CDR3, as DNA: TGTGCCAGCAGTAATCTCAGGGGGTCAGAGACCCAGTACTTC. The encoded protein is CASSNLRGSETQYF.

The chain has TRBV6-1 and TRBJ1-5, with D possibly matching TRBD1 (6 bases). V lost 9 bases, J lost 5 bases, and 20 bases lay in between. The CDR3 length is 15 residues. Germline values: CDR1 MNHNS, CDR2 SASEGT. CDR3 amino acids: CASLPEDSTYQPQHF. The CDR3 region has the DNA TGTGCCAGTCTGCCTGAGGACAGCACCTATCAGCCCCAGCATTTT.

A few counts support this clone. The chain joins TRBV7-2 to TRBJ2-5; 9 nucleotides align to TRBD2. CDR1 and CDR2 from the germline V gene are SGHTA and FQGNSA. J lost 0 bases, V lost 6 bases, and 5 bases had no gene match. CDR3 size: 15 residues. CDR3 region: CASRASGAYQETQYF. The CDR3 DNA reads TGTGCCAGCAGGGCTAGCGGGGCGTACCAAGAGACCCAGTACTTC.

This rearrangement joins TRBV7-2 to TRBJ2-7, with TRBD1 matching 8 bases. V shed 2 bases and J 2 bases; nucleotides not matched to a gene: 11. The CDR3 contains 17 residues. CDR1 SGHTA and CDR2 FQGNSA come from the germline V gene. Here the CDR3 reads CASSLFPWMDRAYEQYF. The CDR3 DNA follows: TGTGCCAGCAGCTTATTTCCATGGATGGACAGGGCCTACGAGCAGTACTTC.

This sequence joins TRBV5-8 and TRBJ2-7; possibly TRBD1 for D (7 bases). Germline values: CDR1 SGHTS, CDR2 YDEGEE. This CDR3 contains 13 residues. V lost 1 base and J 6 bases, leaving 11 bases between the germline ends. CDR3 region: CASSLHRGGEQYF. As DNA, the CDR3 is TGTGCCAGCAGCTTGCACAGGGGAGGCGAGCAGTACTTC.

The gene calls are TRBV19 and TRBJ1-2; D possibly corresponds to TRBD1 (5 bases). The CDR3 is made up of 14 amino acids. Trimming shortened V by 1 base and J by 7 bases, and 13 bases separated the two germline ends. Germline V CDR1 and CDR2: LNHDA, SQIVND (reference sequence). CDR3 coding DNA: TGTGCCAGTAGTATAGCGAAGACAGCGATTGGCTACACCTTC. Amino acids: CASSIAKTAIGYTF.

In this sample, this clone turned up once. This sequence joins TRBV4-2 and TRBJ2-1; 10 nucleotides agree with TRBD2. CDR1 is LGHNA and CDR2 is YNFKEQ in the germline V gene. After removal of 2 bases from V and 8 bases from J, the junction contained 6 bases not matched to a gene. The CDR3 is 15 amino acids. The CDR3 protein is CASSQNLAGVDEQFF. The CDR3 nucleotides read TGTGCCAGCAGCCAAAACCTAGCGGGGGTGGATGAGCAGTTCTTC.

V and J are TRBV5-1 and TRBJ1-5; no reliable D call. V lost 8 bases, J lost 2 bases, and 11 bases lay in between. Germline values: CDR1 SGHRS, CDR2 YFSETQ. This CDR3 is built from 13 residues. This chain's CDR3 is CASSDTGNQPQHF. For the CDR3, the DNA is TGCGCCAGTTCTGATACGGGCAATCAGCCCCAGCATTTT.

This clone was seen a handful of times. In DNA, the CDR3 is TGTGCCAGCAGCCAGCTCTTTGGCAGCTCCTACAATGAGCAGTTCTTC. Translation gives CASSQLFGSSYNEQFF. The V call is TRBV4-2, the J call TRBJ2-1; D not resolved. This CDR3 region has 16 residues. Germline CDR1 LGHNA, CDR2 YNFKEQ. V was pared by 3 bases and J by 0 bases, with 12 bases between.

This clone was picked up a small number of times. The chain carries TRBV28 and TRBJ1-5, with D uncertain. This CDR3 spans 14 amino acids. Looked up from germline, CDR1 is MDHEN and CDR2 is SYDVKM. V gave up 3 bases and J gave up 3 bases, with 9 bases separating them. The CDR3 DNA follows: TGTGCCAGCAGTTTTTTGGCCTTCAATCAGCCCCAGCATTTT. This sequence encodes CASSFLAFNQPQHF.

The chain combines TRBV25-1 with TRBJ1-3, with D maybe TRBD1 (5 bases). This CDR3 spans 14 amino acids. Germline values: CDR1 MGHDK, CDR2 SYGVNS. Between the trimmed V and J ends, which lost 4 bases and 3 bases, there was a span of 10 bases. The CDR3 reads CASSGDRVGNTIYF. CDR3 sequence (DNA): TGTGCCAGCAGTGGAGACAGAGTTGGAAACACCATATATTTT.

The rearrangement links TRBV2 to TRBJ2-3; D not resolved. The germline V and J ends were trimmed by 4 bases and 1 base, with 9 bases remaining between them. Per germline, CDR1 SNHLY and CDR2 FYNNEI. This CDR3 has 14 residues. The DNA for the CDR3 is TGTGCCAGCAGTGTATCGAGTGGCACAGATACGCAGTATTTT. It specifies CASSVSSGTDTQYF.

Here the CDR3 DNA reads TGTGCCAGCAGGGGACAGGGTGGGTCTCCCCTCCACTTT. It codes for CASRGQGGSPLHF. The V and J genes are TRBV6-5 and TRBJ1-6; 9 bases are shared with TRBD1. This CDR3 has 13 amino acids. Unmatched junction bases numbered 7, after V lost 6 bases and J lost 13 bases. Germline-derived CDR1 and CDR2 are MNHEY and SVGAGI.

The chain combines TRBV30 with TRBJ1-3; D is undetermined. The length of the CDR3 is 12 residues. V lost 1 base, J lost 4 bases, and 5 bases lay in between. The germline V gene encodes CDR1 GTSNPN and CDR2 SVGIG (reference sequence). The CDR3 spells CAWSDNGNTIYF. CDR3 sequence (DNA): TGTGCCTGGAGTGACAACGGAAACACCATATATTTT.

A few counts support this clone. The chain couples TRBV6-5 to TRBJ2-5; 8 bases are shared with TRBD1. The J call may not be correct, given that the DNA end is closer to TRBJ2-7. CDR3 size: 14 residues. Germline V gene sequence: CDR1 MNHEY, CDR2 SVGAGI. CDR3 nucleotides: TGTGCCAGCACTCCTCAGGGGGCGCAAAACGAGCAGTACTTC. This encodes CASTPQGAQNEQYF.

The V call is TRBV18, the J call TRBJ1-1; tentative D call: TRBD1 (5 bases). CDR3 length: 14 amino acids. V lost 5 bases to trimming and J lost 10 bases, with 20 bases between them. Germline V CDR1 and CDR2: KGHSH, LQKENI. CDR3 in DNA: TGTGCCAGCTCAGTCGAAGGGGCATTTTTAGGAGCTTTCTTT. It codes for CASSVEGAFLGAFF. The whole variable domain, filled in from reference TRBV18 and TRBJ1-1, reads NAGVMQNPRHLVRRRGQEARLRCSPMKGHSHVYWYRQLPEEGLKFMVYLQKENIIDESGMPKERFSAEFPKEGPSILRIQQVVRGDSAAYFCASSVEGAFLGAFFGQGTRLTVV.

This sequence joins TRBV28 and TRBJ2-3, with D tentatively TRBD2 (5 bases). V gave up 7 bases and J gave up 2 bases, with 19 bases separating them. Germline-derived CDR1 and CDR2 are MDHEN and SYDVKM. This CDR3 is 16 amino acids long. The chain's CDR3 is CASNTPRSGDTDTQYF. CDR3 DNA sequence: TGTGCCAGCAATACCCCTAGGTCCGGGGACACAGATACGCAGTATTTT.

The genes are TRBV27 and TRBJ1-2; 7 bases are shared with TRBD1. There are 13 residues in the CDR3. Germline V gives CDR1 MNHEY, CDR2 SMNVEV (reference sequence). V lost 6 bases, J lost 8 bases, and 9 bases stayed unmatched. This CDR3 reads CASSLQTGVGYTF. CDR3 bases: TGTGCCAGCAGCCTTCAAACAGGGGTCGGCTACACCTTC.